This entry concerns a single TCR beta chain. Profiling relied on immunoSEQ multiplex PCR, and the TCRdb table lists in-frame clones only, not all of them. Of about 81,000 clones listed, 85% to 90% are singletons. The entry originates in a study of blood T cell repertoires in COVID-19. Whole-study context: T cells, B-cell-depleted T cells, or PBMCs supplied cDNA or gDNA.

Looked up from germline, CDR1 is SGDLS and CDR2 is YYNGEE. V was trimmed by 3 bases and J by 6 bases, leaving 19 bases between them. The CDR3 has 16 residues. The chain has TRBV9 and TRBJ2-1; possibly TRBD2 for D (5 bases). The sequenced sample consisted of peripheral blood. The receptor was derived from a woman at least 80 years old with active COVID-19. CDR3 in DNA: TGTGCCAGCAGCGCTCCCCTGACTACCCGGATCAATGAGCAGTTCTTC. This encodes CASSAPLTTRINEQFF.